These T cell receptor beta chains were read from a single sample in a study of blood T cells in healthy people across ages. TCRdb re-derived calls from the 5' RACE reads in MiXCR, one entry per CDR3 protein. Here the sample spans hundreds of thousands of distinct CDR3 sequences, roughly a quarter being singletons. These data were also reused for a study on T cells of mothers and their children.

Sequencing was done on a sample of blood. The receptor source for this set is a boy younger than 10 in good health. The CDR3 runs from the conserved cysteine through the conserved F or W. The size field is filled for only some rows; it gives once, few, many or a size class.

clone_size j_call v_call cdr3_aa
. TRBJ2-3 TRBV28 CASSFARGVGTDTQYF
few TRBJ1-1 TRBV27 CASSIATGATEAFF
once TRBJ2-1 TRBV12-3/TRBV12-4 CASSSGQTNEQFF
. TRBJ1-4 TRBV14 CASSRGVGEKLFF
. TRBJ2-7 TRBV20-1 CSAVAGGPSEQYF
. TRBJ2-7 TRBV10-3 CAISEAGVTYEQYF
. TRBJ2-6 TRBV12-3/TRBV12-4 CASRRQGAVSGANVLTF
few TRBJ2-5 TRBV15 CATSRDRGQGTAGEQYF
. TRBJ1-2 TRBV20-1 CSARAPTGNYGYTF
few TRBJ2-3 TRBV7-2 CASSLDRGGTDTQYF
few TRBJ2-1 TRBV6-1 CASSPLMIAGYSGRSYNEQFF
few TRBJ2-5 TRBV6-2/TRBV6-3 CASSRPRLRVEETQYF
few TRBJ1-5 TRBV9 CASSEQGDQPQHF
. TRBJ2-1 TRBV12-3/TRBV12-4 CASSLSGGGDAQFF
few TRBJ2-1 TRBV12-3/TRBV12-4 CASSLDYSYNEQFF
. TRBJ2-3 TRBV7-2 CASSLVPSGGAGDTQYF
. TRBJ2-3 TRBV20-1 CSAGEADGGDTQYF